This T cell receptor beta chain was sequenced for a study of T cell responses to AZD1222 COVID-19 vaccine. Study outcomes and limitations: Spike-specific TCR breadth and depth grew following two AZD1222 doses. Mostly white British, mostly female donors; authors suggested clonal diversity may be underestimated.

Using immunoSEQ multiplex PCR, the repertoire was profiled, and TCRdb retains in-frame clones only, with some absent. This sample yields about 190,000 clones, of which about 90% are seen a single time; around 2.5% belongs to the top ten. Germline lookup yields CDR1 GTSNPN and CDR2 SVGIG (reference sequence). V was pared by 3 bases and J by 1 base, with 3 bases between. This CDR3 is built from 11 residues. This clone is a singleton in its sample. Its target is not known. Source: peripheral blood, taken on day 0 of MenACWY control vaccination. The sequence was obtained from an adult in good health. The rearrangement uses TRBV30 and TRBJ1-1; D is undetermined. CDR3: CAWRKNTEAFF. The CDR3 DNA reads as TGTGCCTGGAGAAAGAACACTGAAGCTTTCTTT. The full variable domain, with the rest looked up from reference TRBV30 and TRBJ1-1, is SQTIHQWPATLVQPVGSPLSLECTVEGTSNPNLYWYRQAAGRGLQLLFYSVGIGQISSEVPQNLSASRPQDRQFILSSKKLLLSDSGFYLCAWRKNTEAFFGQGTRLTVV.